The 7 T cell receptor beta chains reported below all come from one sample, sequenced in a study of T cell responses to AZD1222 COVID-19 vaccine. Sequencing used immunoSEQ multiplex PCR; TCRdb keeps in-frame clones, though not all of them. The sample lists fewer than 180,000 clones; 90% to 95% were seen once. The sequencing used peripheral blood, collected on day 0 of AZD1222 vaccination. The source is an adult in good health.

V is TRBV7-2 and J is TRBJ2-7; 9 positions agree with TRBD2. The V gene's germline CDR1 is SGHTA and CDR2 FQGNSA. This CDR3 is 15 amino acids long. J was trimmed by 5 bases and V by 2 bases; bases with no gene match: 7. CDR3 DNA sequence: TGTGCCAGCAGCTTAAACGGGATAGCGGGAGACGAGCAGTACGTC. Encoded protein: CASSLNGIAGDEQYV.

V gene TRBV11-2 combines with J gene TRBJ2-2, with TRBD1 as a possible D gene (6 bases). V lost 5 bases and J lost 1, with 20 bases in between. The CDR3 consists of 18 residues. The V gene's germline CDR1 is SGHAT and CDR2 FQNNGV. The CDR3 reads CASSPALLPTGNTGELFF. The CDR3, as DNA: TGTGCCAGCAGCCCAGCCCTCCTTCCGACAGGGAACACCGGGGAGCTGTTTTTT.

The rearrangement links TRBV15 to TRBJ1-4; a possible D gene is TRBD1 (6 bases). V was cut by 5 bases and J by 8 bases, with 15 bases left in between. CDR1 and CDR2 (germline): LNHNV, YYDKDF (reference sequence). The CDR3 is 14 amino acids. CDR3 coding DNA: TGTGCCACCAGCGGCCCAGGGGCAGGAGAAAAACTGTTTTTT. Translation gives CATSGPGAGEKLFF.

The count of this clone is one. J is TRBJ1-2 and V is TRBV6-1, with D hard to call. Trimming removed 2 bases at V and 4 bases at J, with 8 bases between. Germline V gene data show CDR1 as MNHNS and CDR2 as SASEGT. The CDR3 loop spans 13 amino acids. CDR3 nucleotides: TGTGCCAGCAGTGAAATCGAAACCTATGGCTACACCTTC. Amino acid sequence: CASSEIETYGYTF.

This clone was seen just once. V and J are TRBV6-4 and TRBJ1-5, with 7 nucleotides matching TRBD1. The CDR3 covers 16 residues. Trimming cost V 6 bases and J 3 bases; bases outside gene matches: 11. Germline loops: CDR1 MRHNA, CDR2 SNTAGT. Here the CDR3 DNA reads TGTGCCAGCAGGAAAGGGGGCGCCGATAACAATCAGCCCCAGCATTTT. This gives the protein CASRKGGADNNQPQHF.

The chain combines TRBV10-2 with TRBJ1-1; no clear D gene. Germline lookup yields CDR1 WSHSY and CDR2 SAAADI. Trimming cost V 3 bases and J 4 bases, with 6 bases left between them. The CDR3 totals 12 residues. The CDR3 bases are TGCGCCAGCAGTGATTACTTCACTGAAGCTTTCTTT. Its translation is CASSDYFTEAFF.

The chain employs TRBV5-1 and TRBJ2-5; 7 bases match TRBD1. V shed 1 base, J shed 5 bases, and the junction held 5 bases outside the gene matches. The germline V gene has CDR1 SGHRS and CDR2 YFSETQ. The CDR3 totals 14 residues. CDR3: CASSLRQGQETQYF. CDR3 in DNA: TGCGCCAGCAGCTTGAGGCAGGGACAGGAGACCCAGTACTTC.